This note documents a single T cell receptor beta chain sequence. This clonotype was recorded a few times. The antigen it recognizes is unknown. Nothing much larger sits one base from this clone, and base qualities are not available. To demonstrate the VDJtools post-analysis software, TCR beta repertoires were profiled from the peripheral blood of some 12 young patients with multiple sclerosis. The multiple sclerosis patients were children and adolescents ranging in age from about 6 to 17 years. This sample stems from a study of post-analysis software for immune sequencing data (dated by TCRdb to about 2015). Regarding the study in general: The recorded disease courses included relapsing-remitting, secondary progressive and progressive-relapsing multiple sclerosis, and some patients had no subtype annotation. Patient repertoires were compared against roughly 11 previously published healthy control repertoires from donors aged about 6 to 26 years. A subset of samples was prepared in parallel using single-end sample barcoding, then pooled and co-amplified after Illumina adapter ligation. Summary of the overall study and its limitations: Significantly higher frequencies in patients than in controls were found for about five TRBV segments, including TRBV5-6, TRBV5-1 and TRBV20-1. Strong co-clustering of samples prepared in the same batch was shown by direct clustering with F measure, prompting a batch-effect correction. The control group was slightly older than the multiple sclerosis patient group. Normalized Chao1 diversity was significantly lower in multiple sclerosis patients than controls, suggesting substantial peripheral T-cell clonal expansion.

The CDR1 and CDR2 encoded by the germline V gene (reference sequence) are LNHNV and YYDKDF. The CDR3 holds 13 amino acids from the cysteine to the phenylalanine. Kept here is only the CDR3 DNA, which spans 39 bases and is read in frame from base 1. V and J lose 1 base and 4 bases, and a span of 7 bases separates them. Receptor amplification or capture employed PCR. The run used an Illumina HiSeq 2500. To reduce PCR and sequencing biases, unique molecular identifiers were built into the TCR beta cDNA libraries. Per 1 to 10 million input T cells, 500,000 or so cDNA molecules were obtained, such that each molecule approximated one T cell. The same protocol used for the earlier healthy control dataset was applied to prepare and sequence the patient libraries. Within a given batch, samples were prepared together, multiplexed and sequenced on the same HiSeq lane. In the authors' own workflow: Raw barcoded reads were processed with MIGEC, and single-read molecular identifier groups were discarded before consensus assembly and CDR3 extraction. VDJtools was used for post-analysis of the clonotype tables, and diversity was normalized by down-sampling every dataset to the size of the smallest sample. Repertoire overlap clustering matched CDR3 amino acid but not nucleotide sequences to correct batch-related cross-sample contamination. Using fastp at Q25 and MiXCR, TCRdb reprocessed the public reads and kept productive beta chains. Each CDR3 protein gets just one entry, which takes the most common genes and DNA from the rows behind it. These V and J calls derive from TCRdb rather than the authors' analysis. Counted in this sample were more than 500,000 distinct CDR3 sequences; around 36% of them appeared once. The ten largest account for approximately 5.4% of the sample.

The sequence came from a girl aged 2 to 17 with multiple sclerosis. Here the chain combines TRBV15 and TRBJ1-1; TRBD1 is a possible D gene, resting on 5 matching bases. The specimen was blood. CDR3 region: CATSRAGFTEAFF. The sequence in DNA is TGTGCCACCAGCAGAGCAGGGTTCACTGAAGCTTTCTTT.